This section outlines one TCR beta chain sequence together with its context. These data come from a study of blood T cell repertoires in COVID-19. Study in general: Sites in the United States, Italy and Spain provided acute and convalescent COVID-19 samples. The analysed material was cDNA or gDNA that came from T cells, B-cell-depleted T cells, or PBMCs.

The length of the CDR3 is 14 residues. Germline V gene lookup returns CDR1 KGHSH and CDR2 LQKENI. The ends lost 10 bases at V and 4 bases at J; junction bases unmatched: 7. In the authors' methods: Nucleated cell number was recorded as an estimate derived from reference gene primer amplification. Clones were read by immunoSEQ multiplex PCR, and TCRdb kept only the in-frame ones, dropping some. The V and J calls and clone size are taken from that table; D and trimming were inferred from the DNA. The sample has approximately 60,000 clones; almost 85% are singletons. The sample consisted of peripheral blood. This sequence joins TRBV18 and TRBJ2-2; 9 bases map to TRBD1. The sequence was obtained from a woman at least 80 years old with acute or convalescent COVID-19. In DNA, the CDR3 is TGTGCCAACACTGACAGGGGGAGCACCGGGGAGCTGTTTTTT. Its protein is CANTDRGSTGELFF.